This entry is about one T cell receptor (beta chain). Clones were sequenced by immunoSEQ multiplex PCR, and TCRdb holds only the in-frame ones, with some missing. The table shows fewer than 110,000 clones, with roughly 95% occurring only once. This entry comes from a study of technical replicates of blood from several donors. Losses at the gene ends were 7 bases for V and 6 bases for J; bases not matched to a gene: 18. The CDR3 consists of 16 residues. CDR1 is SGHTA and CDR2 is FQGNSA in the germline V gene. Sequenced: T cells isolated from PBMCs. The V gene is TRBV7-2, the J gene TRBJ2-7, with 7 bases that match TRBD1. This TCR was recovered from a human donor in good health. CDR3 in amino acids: CASTKEETGILSEQYF. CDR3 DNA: TGTGCCAGCACCAAGGAGGAGACAGGGATATTAAGCGAGCAGTACTTC. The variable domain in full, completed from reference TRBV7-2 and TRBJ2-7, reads GAGVSQSPSNKVTEKGKDVELRCDPISGHTALYWYRQSLGQGLEFLIYFQGNSAPDKSGLPSDRFSAERTGGSVSTLTIQRTQQEDSAVYLCASTKEETGILSEQYFGPGTRLTVT.